This record concerns one TCR beta chain sequence. What it binds is not known. This CDR3 spans 17 amino acids. Germline CDR1 reads SGHDT; CDR2 reads YYEEEE. Trimming took 0 bases from V and 5 from J, leaving 21 bases between them. It was with a sample-barcoded 5' primer and a J-beta primer mix that a second PCR of about 7 to 12 cycles was run. Each CDR3 protein gets one entry after TCRdb re-called the 5' RACE reads with MiXCR. The table includes around 1,500,000 distinct CDR3 sequences, over 25% detected once. This entry comes from a study of blood T cells in healthy people across ages. Notes on the study in general: Naive CD4+ cells and diversity were both higher in long-lived donors than in aged donors. Estimates drawn from one million T cells were deemed to understate diversity.

Isolation of PBMCs gave at least 7 million cells per sample. Extracted total RNA amounted to at least 5.5 micrograms for each sample. Sequencing used blood. The TCR comes from a woman in her 30s in good health. The genes are TRBV5-6 and TRBJ2-7; D might be TRBD1 (5 bases). DNA for the CDR3: TGTGCCAGCAGCTTGGGTTCAGGACAAAGATTACGGCACGAGCAGTACTTC. Translation: CASSLGSGQRLRHEQYF.